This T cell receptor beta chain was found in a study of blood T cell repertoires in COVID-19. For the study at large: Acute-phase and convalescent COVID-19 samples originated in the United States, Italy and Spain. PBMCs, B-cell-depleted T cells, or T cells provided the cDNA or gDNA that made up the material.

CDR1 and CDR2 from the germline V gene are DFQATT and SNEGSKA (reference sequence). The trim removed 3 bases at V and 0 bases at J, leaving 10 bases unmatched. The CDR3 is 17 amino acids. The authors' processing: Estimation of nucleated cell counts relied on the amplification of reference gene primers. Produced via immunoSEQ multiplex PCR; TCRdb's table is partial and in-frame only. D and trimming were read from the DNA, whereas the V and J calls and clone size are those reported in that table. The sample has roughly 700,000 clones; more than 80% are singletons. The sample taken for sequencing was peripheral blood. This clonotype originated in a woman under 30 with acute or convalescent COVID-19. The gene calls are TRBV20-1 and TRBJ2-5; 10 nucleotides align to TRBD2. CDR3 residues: CSASFGLAVTYQETQYF. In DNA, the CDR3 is TGCAGTGCTAGTTTCGGACTAGCGGTCACGTACCAAGAGACCCAGTACTTC.